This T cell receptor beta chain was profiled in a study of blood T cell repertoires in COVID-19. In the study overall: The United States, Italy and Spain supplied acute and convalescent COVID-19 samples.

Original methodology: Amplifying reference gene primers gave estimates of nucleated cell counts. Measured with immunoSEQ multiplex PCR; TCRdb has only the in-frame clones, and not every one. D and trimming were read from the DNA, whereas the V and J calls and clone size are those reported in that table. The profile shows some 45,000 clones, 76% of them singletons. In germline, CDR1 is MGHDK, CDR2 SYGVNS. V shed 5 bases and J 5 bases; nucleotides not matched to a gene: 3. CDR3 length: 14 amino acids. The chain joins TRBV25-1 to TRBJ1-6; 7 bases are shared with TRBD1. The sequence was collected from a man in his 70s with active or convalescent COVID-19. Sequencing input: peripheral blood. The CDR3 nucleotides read TGTGCCAGCAGTTCGGGACAGCATAATTCACCCCTCCACTTT. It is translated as CASSSGQHNSPLHF.